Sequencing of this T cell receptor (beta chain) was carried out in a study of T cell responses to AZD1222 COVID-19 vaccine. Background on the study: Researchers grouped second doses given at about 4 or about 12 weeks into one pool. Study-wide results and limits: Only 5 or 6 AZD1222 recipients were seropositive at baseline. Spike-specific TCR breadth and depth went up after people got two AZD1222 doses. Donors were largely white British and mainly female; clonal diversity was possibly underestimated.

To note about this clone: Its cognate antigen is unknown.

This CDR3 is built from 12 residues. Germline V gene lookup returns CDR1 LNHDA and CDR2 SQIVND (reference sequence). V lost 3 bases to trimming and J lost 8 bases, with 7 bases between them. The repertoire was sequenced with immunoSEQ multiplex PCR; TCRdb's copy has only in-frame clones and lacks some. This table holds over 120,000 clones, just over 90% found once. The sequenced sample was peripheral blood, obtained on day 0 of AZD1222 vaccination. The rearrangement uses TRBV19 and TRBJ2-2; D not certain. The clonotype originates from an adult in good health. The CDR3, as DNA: TGTGCCAGTAGTATGCTTCGAGGGGAGCTGTTTTTT. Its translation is CASSMLRGELFF.